Following are 29 T cell receptor beta chains from one sample sequenced in a study of T cell repertoires in cytomegalovirus infection. TCRdb itself ran the reads through MiXCR, one entry per CDR3 protein. Among around 350,000 distinct CDR3 sequences listed, about a sixth were seen once. The sequenced material came from PBMCs. These receptors came from a human donor in good health (CMV status not recorded). Some clones in this sample may be carry-over from other donors' samples.

Here the CDR3 reads CASSLGTTSGANVLTF. The CDR3, as DNA: TGTGCCAGCAGTTTGGGGACCACCTCTGGGGCCAACGTCCTGACTTTC. The V gene is TRBV12-3 or TRBV12-4, the J gene TRBJ2-6; D possibly matches TRBD1 or TRBD2 (5 bases each). V lost 3 bases to trimming and J lost 0 bases, with 9 bases between them. The CDR3 sequence is 16 residues long.

This clonotype has more than one count but fewer than ten. The J gene is TRBJ2-1, the V gene TRBV12-3 or TRBV12-4, with 7 bases aligning to TRBD1. The CDR3 runs 15 residues. With 7 bases clipped from V and 10 bases from J, the junction kept 16 bases outside the gene matches. The CDR3 reads CASNLYTGDLQEQFF. The CDR3 DNA is TGTGCCAGCAATCTTTACACAGGGGACCTACAAGAGCAGTTCTTC.

The V call is TRBV7-6, the J call TRBJ2-1; 7 bases align to TRBD2. The junction had 9 bases not matched to a gene; V was cut back by 4 bases and J by 3 bases. The CDR3 totals 16 residues. CDR1 is SGHVS and CDR2 is FNYEAQ in the germline V gene. The CDR3 is CASSSQRGGIYNEQFF. CDR3 DNA: TGTGCCAGCAGCTCCCAGCGGGGCGGGATCTACAATGAGCAGTTCTTC.

The chain employs TRBV7-2 and TRBJ2-5, with D perhaps TRBD1 (6 bases). V was cut by 2 bases and J by 1 base, with 11 bases left in between. Germline CDR1 and CDR2: SGHTA and FQGNSA. This CDR3 is 15 amino acids long. CDR3 protein: CASSLNRVVQETQYF. Written as DNA, the CDR3 is TGTGCCAGCAGCTTAAACAGGGTGGTCCAAGAGACCCAGTACTTC.

This clonotype was detected ten times or more. A single base separates this from a much larger clone, so it may be a read error. This chain links TRBV7-9 with TRBJ2-7, with D possibly TRBD2 on 6 matching bases. Per germline, CDR1 SEHNR and CDR2 FQNEAQ (reference sequence). Trimming shortened V by 8 bases and J by 9 bases, and 20 bases separated the two germline ends. CDR3 length equals 13 residues. The CDR3 DNA follows: TGTGCCAGCTTCGACTGGCCGGGACTTAGGCAGTACTTC. Translation: CASFDWPGLRQYF.

This clonotype has just a few counts. The J gene is TRBJ2-2, the V gene TRBV2; D is uncertain. CDR1 is SNHLY and CDR2 is FYNNEI in the germline V gene. The CDR3 covers 15 residues. The V end lost 4 bases, the J end lost 0 bases, and 9 bases lay between the germline ends. Here the CDR3 DNA reads TGTGCCAGCAGTGTTGAGGCCGCGAACACCGGGGAGCTGTTTTTT. This codes for CASSVEAANTGELFF.

This chain links TRBV7-9 with TRBJ2-3; 13 bases match TRBD2. The ends lost 5 bases at V and 4 bases at J; junction bases unmatched: 6. Germline V gives CDR1 SEHNR, CDR2 FQNEAQ (reference sequence). The length of the CDR3 is 16 residues. In DNA form, the CDR3 reads TGTGCCAGCAGCAAAGGGACTAGCGGGAATTCAGATACGCAGTATTTT. Translating gives CASSKGTSGNSDTQYF.

This clonotype has only a few counts. CDR3 loop: CASSVEASTSSGNTIYF. DNA for the CDR3: TGTGCCAGCAGCGTAGAAGCATCCACGAGCTCTGGAAACACCATATATTTT. The genes are TRBV9 and TRBJ1-3; no clear D gene. Germline values: CDR1 SGDLS, CDR2 YYNGEE. V was shortened by 0 bases and J by 0 bases, with 13 bases between the two germline ends. The CDR3 spans 17 residues.

The chain is built from TRBV27 and TRBJ2-2, with no clear D. V dropped 9 bases and J dropped 7 bases, with 9 bases sitting between them. The CDR3 loop spans 11 amino acids. CDR1 is MNHEY and CDR2 is SMNVEV in the germline V gene (reference sequence). The CDR3 region has the DNA TGTGCCAGTCCCCAGGTCGGGGAGCTGTTTTTT. Amino acids: CASPQVGELFF.

J is TRBJ2-1 and V is TRBV12-3 or TRBV12-4, with a weak D call TRBD2 (5 bases). The CDR3 covers 15 residues. Trimming removed 2 bases at V and 9 bases at J, with 17 bases between. CDR3 sequence: CASSLMWIIGSEQFF. The CDR3 coding sequence is TGTGCCAGCAGTTTAATGTGGATTATAGGGAGTGAGCAGTTCTTC.

The chain carries TRBV20-1 and TRBJ2-5, with D perhaps TRBD2 (6 bases). The germline V gene encodes CDR1 DFQATT and CDR2 SNEGSKA (reference sequence). The V end was cut by 4 bases, the J end by 4 bases, with 10 bases between. The CDR3 is 12 amino acids. The CDR3 here is CSANRERETQYF. DNA of the CDR3: TGCAGTGCTAACCGGGAGAGAGAGACCCAGTACTTC.

This clonotype came up a few times. The gene calls are TRBV29-1 and TRBJ2-3; D gene ambiguous. The V end lost 1 base, the J end lost 3 bases, and 5 bases lay between the germline ends. The germline V gene encodes CDR1 SQVTM and CDR2 ANQGSEA. This CDR3 region has 12 residues. The CDR3 DNA is TGCAGCGTTGAAGGTGGGACAGATACGCAGTATTTT. Translating gives CSVEGGTDTQYF.

This chain connects TRBV20-1 to TRBJ2-1; 9 bases align to TRBD2. Unmatched junction bases numbered 14, after V lost 0 bases and J lost 8 bases. The CDR3 consists of 17 residues. Per the germline V gene, CDR1 is DFQATT and CDR2 is SNEGSKA (reference sequence). For the CDR3, the DNA is TGCAGTGCTAGAGATCAAAGGGCTAGCGGGATGGGATATGAGCAGTTCTTC. It codes for CSARDQRASGMGYEQFF.

The sample holds a few counts of this clonotype. This sequence joins TRBV19 and TRBJ2-3; D not certain. Germline V lookup: CDR1 LNHDA, CDR2 SQIVND (reference sequence). V lost 4 bases and J 8 bases, leaving 13 bases between the germline ends. CDR3 length: 13 residues. Here the CDR3 DNA reads TGTGCCAGTAGTACCGATTTCCTGACTACGCAGTATTTT. Amino acid sequence: CASSTDFLTTQYF. The entire variable domain, with the rest obtained from reference TRBV19 and TRBJ2-3, is as follows: DGGITQSPKYLFRKEGQNVTLSCEQNLNHDAMYWYRQDPGQGLRLIYYSQIVNDFQKGDIAEGYSVSREKKESFPLTVTSAQKNPTAFYLCASSTDFLTTQYFGPGTRLTVL.

This clonotype was recorded many times. The V call is TRBV7-2, the J call TRBJ1-5; no clear D. The CDR3 runs 15 residues. The V end was cut by 3 bases, the J end by 0 bases, with 9 bases between. Germline V gene data show CDR1 as SGHTA and CDR2 as FQGNSA. CDR3 loop: CASSFLAHSNQPQHF. For the CDR3, the DNA is TGTGCCAGCAGCTTTTTGGCACATAGCAATCAGCCCCAGCATTTT.

The rearrangement links TRBV6-1 to TRBJ1-2; D might be TRBD1 (5 bases). V was pared by 6 bases and J by 4 bases, with 12 bases between. The germline CDR1 and CDR2 sequences are MNHNS and SASEGT. The CDR3 length is 13 residues. The CDR3 bases are TGTGCCAGCAGCCGCGGGACTAGCTATGGCTACACCTTC. This translates into CASSRGTSYGYTF.

This clonotype has ten or more counts. The V and J genes are TRBV7-2 and TRBJ2-3; the match to TRBD2 covers 9 bases. Germline CDR1 SGHTA, CDR2 FQGNSA. V was pared by 3 bases and J by 2 bases, with 6 bases of the junction left unmatched. This CDR3 is 16 amino acids long. Here the CDR3 reads CASSFVAGATTDTQYF. In DNA form, the CDR3 reads TGTGCCAGCAGCTTCGTAGCGGGGGCCACCACAGATACGCAGTATTTT.

CDR3 residues: CASSYAGTTRQPQHF. The CDR3 DNA sequence: TGTGCCAGCAGCTATGCCGGGACAACCCGCCAGCCCCAGCATTTT. The chain couples TRBV7-2 to TRBJ1-5; weak D call: TRBD1 (6 bases). CDR3 size: 15 residues. Germline CDR1 and CDR2: SGHTA and FQGNSA. The ends were cut back, 4 bases at V and 7 bases at J, with 17 bases in the middle.

J is TRBJ2-5 and V is TRBV12-3 or TRBV12-4, with D hard to call. V dropped 4 bases and J dropped 5 bases, with 11 bases sitting between them. This CDR3 spans 13 amino acids. CDR3 sequence reads: CASSYGPSETQYF. In nucleotides, the CDR3 is TGTGCCAGCAGTTATGGGCCTTCCGAGACCCAGTACTTC.

This clonotype turned up a few times. J is TRBJ2-5 and V is TRBV12-3 or TRBV12-4; 8 nucleotides line up with TRBD2. The CDR3 runs to 14 residues. The ends lost 4 bases at V and 5 bases at J; junction bases unmatched: 6. This chain's CDR3 is CASSYGGAAETQYF. CDR3 DNA: TGTGCCAGCAGTTACGGGGGGGCAGCTGAGACCCAGTACTTC.

The chain combines TRBV12-5 with TRBJ2-7; 8 nucleotides match TRBD1. Germline V gene sequence: CDR1 LGHNT, CDR2 FRNRAP. Losses at the gene ends were 2 bases for V and 5 bases for J; bases not matched to a gene: 8. This CDR3 contains 15 residues. The CDR3 sequence: CASGLRSQGVHEQYF. CDR3 nucleotides: TGTGCTAGTGGTTTGAGATCACAGGGGGTCCACGAGCAGTACTTC.

The chain couples TRBV15 to TRBJ1-1, with D possibly TRBD1 on 5 matching bases. The CDR3 runs 12 residues. Germline CDR1 LNHNV, CDR2 YYDKDF (reference sequence). Trimming cost V 9 bases and J 3 bases, with 11 bases left between them. Here the CDR3 DNA reads TGTGCCACGGGCAGGGCCTACACTGAAGCTTTCTTT. Its protein product is CATGRAYTEAFF.

The chain uses TRBV6-2 or TRBV6-3 and TRBJ1-5; D is perhaps TRBD1 (5 bases). CDR3 length: 15 residues. The germline gives CDR1 MNHEY, CDR2 SVGEGT. V lost 2 bases, J lost 2 bases, and 10 bases lay in between. CDR3 region: CASSYGGEGNQPQHF. The CDR3 nucleotides are TGTGCCAGCAGTTACGGGGGGGAGGGCAATCAGCCCCAGCATTTT.

There are many counts of this clonotype. The genes are TRBV20-1 and TRBJ2-1; 7 bases fit TRBD1. The CDR3 spans 11 residues. Germline V lookup: CDR1 DFQATT, CDR2 SNEGSKA (reference sequence). Germline trimming cut 0 bases from V and 15 bases from J; bases unmatched to any gene: 5. The chain's CDR3 is CSARDLGQRFF. CDR3 nucleotides: TGCAGTGCTAGAGATCTGGGACAGAGGTTCTTC.

The CDR3 here is CASSSGAWGYEQYF. DNA for the CDR3: TGTGCCAGCAGCAGCGGCGCGTGGGGCTACGAGCAGTACTTC. The chain carries TRBV11-2 and TRBJ2-7; D might be TRBD2 (5 bases). V dropped 5 bases and J dropped 3 bases, with 14 bases sitting between them. CDR3 length: 14 amino acids. Germline lookup yields CDR1 SGHAT and CDR2 FQNNGV. Full variable domain (missing parts from reference TRBV11-2 and TRBJ2-7): EAGVAQSPRYKIIEKRQSVAFWCNPISGHATLYWYQQILGQGPKLLIQFQNNGVVDDSQLPKDRFSAERLKGVDSTLKIQPAKLEDSAVYLCASSSGAWGYEQYFGPGTRLTVT.

There are a few counts of this clonotype. This chain joins TRBV2 and TRBJ2-7; D is perhaps TRBD1 (6 bases). Trimming took off 8 bases at V and 2 bases at J, with 16 bases between the two ends. The CDR3 is made up of 14 amino acids. CDR1 SNHLY and CDR2 FYNNEI come from the germline V gene. This CDR3 reads CASLRQQGPYEQYF. CDR3 nucleotides: TGTGCCAGCCTGCGTCAACAGGGCCCCTACGAGCAGTACTTC.

CDR3 nucleotides: TGTGCCAGCAGCTTAGCGACAGATTCAACTAATGAAAAACTGTTTTTT. It translates to CASSLATDSTNEKLFF. The V and J genes are TRBV7-9 and TRBJ1-4, with D tentatively TRBD1 (5 bases). V was clipped by 0 bases and J by 0 bases, with 8 bases between them. Germline loops: CDR1 SEHNR, CDR2 FQNEAQ (reference sequence). This CDR3 is built from 16 residues. Looking up the rest from reference TRBV7-9 and TRBJ1-4 gives the full variable domain: DTGVSQNPRHKITKRGQNVTFRCDPISEHNRLYWYRQTLGQGPEFLTYFQNEAQLEKSRLLSDRFSAERPKGSFSTLEIQRTEQGDSAMYLCASSLATDSTNEKLFFGSGTQLSVL.

The chain is built from TRBV20-1 and TRBJ2-4; TRBD2 is a possible D gene (6 bases). V shed 3 bases and J shed 0 bases, with 12 bases lying between them. This CDR3 is built from 15 residues. Germline CDR1 reads DFQATT; CDR2 reads SNEGSKA (reference sequence). The CDR3 DNA follows: TGCAGTGCTAGTCGGGAGACACTAGCCAAAAACATTCAGTACTTC. Translation gives CSASRETLAKNIQYF.

This clonotype has at least ten counts. The V call is TRBV12-3 or TRBV12-4, the J call TRBJ1-1; no definite D call. The CDR3 totals 15 residues. Trimming stripped 1 base from V and 1 base from J, with 10 bases between. This chain's CDR3 is CASSLGRIQNTEAFF. As DNA, the CDR3 is TGTGCCAGCAGTTTAGGGCGGATCCAGAACACTGAAGCTTTCTTT.